These T cell receptor beta chains were read from a single sample in a study of response to subunit inactivated influenza vaccine. TCRdb independently ran MiXCR on the RT-PCR reads; one entry per CDR3 protein. This table has hundreds of thousands of distinct CDR3 sequences, roughly 18% appearing once. Sequenced here: PBMCs from blood, sampled 5 to 6 days after vaccination. These receptors were collected from a man aged 45-65 years who received an inactivated influenza vaccine. CDR3s include the opening cysteine and the closing phenylalanine or tryptophan. The D gene is left open where the match is weak. Not every row has a clone size; where given, it reads once, few, many or a size class.

clone_size	v_call	d_call	cdr3_length	j_call	cdr3_aa	cdr3_nt
NA	TRBV5-1	TRBD1	19	TRBJ1-6	CASSLSLPGQGMRNSPLHF	TGCGCCAGCAGCTTGTCCCTCCCCGGACAGGGGATGCGGAATTCACCCCTCCACTTT
NA	TRBV29-1	TRBD1	13	TRBJ1-2	CSVAGTGNYGYTF	TGCAGCGTGGCCGGGACAGGGAACTATGGCTACACCTTC
NA	TRBV6-1	TRBD2	16	TRBJ2-3	CASSTSGGAGADTQYF	TGTGCCAGCTCGACTAGCGGGGGGGCCGGAGCAGATACGCAGTATTTT
few	TRBV4-1	NA	15	TRBJ2-5	CASSQESRSQETQYF	TGCGCCAGCAGCCAAGAATCTCGGAGCCAAGAGACCCAGTACTTC
few	TRBV6-2/TRBV6-3	NA	13	TRBJ2-3	CASSSVHADTQYF	TGTGCCAGCAGTTCTGTTCACGCCGATACGCAGTATTTT
many	TRBV6-5	NA	14	TRBJ2-7	CASSSRDGHVEQYF	TGTGCCAGCAGTTCCCGGGACGGACATGTCGAGCAGTACTTC
NA	TRBV14	NA	14	TRBJ2-2	CASRRGKGTGELFF	TGTGCCAGCAGGAGGGGGAAGGGCACCGGGGAGCTGTTTTTT
few	TRBV7-6	TRBD2	17	TRBJ2-1	CASSLGVLAGAYNEQFF	TGTGCCAGCAGCTTAGGGGTACTAGCGGGAGCCTACAATGAGCAGTTCTTC
NA	TRBV6-1	NA	14	TRBJ1-3	CASSEIFSGNTIYF	TGTGCCAGCAGTGAGATCTTCTCTGGAAACACCATATATTTT
NA	TRBV28	TRBD1	15	TRBJ2-7	CASSQPGQGAKEQYF	TGTGCCAGCAGTCAGCCGGGACAGGGGGCGAAGGAGCAGTACTTC
few	TRBV20-1	NA	15	TRBJ2-7	CSARDLSGDGYEQYF	TGCAGTGCTAGAGATCTTTCTGGGGACGGCTACGAGCAGTACTTC
NA	TRBV15	TRBD2	18	TRBJ2-1	CATSRVGTSGTYYNEQFF	TGTGCCACCAGCAGAGTAGGGACTAGCGGGACTTACTACAATGAGCAGTTCTTC
NA	TRBV15	TRBD1	15	TRBJ2-1	CATSRGQGTYNEQFF	TGTGCCACCAGCAGGGGACAGGGGACCTACAATGAGCAGTTCTTC
NA	TRBV7-2	TRBD1	13	TRBJ2-5	CASSLRQGQTQYF	TGTGCCAGCAGCCTCAGACAGGGACAGACCCAGTACTTC
many	TRBV6-2/TRBV6-3	TRBD1	16	TRBJ1-1	CASSYETGGADTEAFF	TGTGCCAGCAGCTACGAGACAGGGGGGGCGGACACTGAAGCTTTCTTT
few	TRBV11-2	TRBD2	17	TRBJ2-5	CASSLPPGLAPQETQYF	TGTGCCAGCAGCTTACCCCCGGGACTAGCGCCACAAGAGACCCAGTACTTC
few	TRBV12-3/TRBV12-4	TRBD2	16	TRBJ2-3	CASSLSGTRLTDTQYF	TGTGCCAGCAGTTTGTCTGGGACTAGACTCACAGATACGCAGTATTTT